This TCR beta chain was recovered during a study of cytomegalovirus exposure and HLA in healthy donors (TCRdb year 2017). At the level of the whole study: In an earlier analysis of 450 to 750 of the donors, about 260 Gb of sequence data and approximately 120 million unique TCR beta sequences from roughly 190 million T cells were reported. Approximately 300 gigabases of sequencing data and 75 million to 85 million unique TCR sequences made up an early release that covered fewer than 650 HLA-typed donors. Among the roughly 400 genotyped donors, around 79% belonged to the genetic ancestry cluster associated with self-reported Caucasian donors. The aim of the study was to test whether cataloging public T cell receptors could identify signatures of past pathogen exposure. Using immunosequencing, the study profiled T cell repertoires from roughly 650 subjects and related those repertoires to cytomegalovirus serostatus. Besides the first cohort of 666 subjects, a separate validation cohort made up of some 110 different subjects was used. High-throughput TCR immunosequencing, statistical association of individual TCRs with disease status, and machine learning were combined to predict cytomegalovirus infection status. A later analysis re-analyzed previously published TCR beta repertoires from 550 to 700 donors and added high-resolution HLA genotyping to study TCR occurrence patterns. The later analysis used no new phenotypic data to find candidate immune exposures, relying instead on TCR beta sequences and their occurrence across donors. An earlier analysis of 587 of the donors used high-throughput TCR beta sequencing to judge whether each TCR beta V gene segment behaved as functional or pseudogenic. Donor age, sex, ethnicity and CMV serostatus were collected together with the repertoire data. In a later genetic analysis, genome-wide SNP genotypes for about 65% of the roughly 670 donors were used, and that subset was treated as a discovery cohort. Every discovery cohort repertoire had been produced on one sequencing platform. HLA typing covered class I and class II loci at four-digit resolution. Typing coverage differed by locus: A, B, C, DRB1 and DQB1 were typed in roughly 620-630 donors, DQA1 in 522, DPA1 in some 600, and DPB1 in approximately 450. Four or five DR-DQ haplotypes were treated as single units for association and clustering because of strong linkage in the cohort. Among around 400 genotyped donors of the cohort, an average of about 240,000 unique TCR beta nucleotide sequences was sequenced per donor, of which about 19% were non-productive.

Remarks on this clone: Its binding antigen is unknown. No base-level quality is on record; no much larger clone is a single base apart.

What the research found in general, with its limitations: Because the 87-base-pair reads could not distinguish some IMGT-functional V segments, including TRBV6-2 and TRBV6-3, those segments were excluded. When HLA alleles, especially DR and DQ, strongly co-occurred, attributing TCR associations to individual alleles was difficult. Compared with equally common non-associated chains, HLA-associated TCR beta chains in a later analysis were more clonally expanded and had lower generation probabilities. A further reported finding was that TCR beta sequences accurately predicted the HLA-A and HLA-B alleles for most subjects in the first cohort. A total of 150 or so TCR beta chains were listed by the study as associated with cytomegalovirus. V-gene and J-gene trimming of TCR beta chains was associated with a missense DCLRE1C variant in a later genetic analysis, and the association was replicated in an independent cohort. Cytomegalovirus status was reported to be diagnosed by the classifier with high specificity and sensitivity in both the original and validation cohorts. The presence/absence analyses assumed that sequencing depth was roughly uniform across donors, and that assumption may not be true. In vitro tests confirmed that a few of the cytomegalovirus-associated TCR beta chains recognize cytomegalovirus antigens. At a false discovery rate of 0.05, a later analysis linked 15,000 to 20,000 TCR beta sequences to specific HLA alleles. In a later analysis, TCR association rates were found to vary across HLA loci, with the most associated TCRs seen for DRB1 alleles and the fewest for HLA-C alleles. Because HLA typing was unavailable for some donors at each locus, only the typed subset was used in association tests. The authors suggested that the approach could potentially be generalized to other disease states and immunological phenotypes. A group of highly shared sequence variants was considered likely to be a technical artifact of the sequencing pipeline. For the cohort, immune exposure information was limited to CMV serostatus. Linkage disequilibrium might explain the correlated functional status among segregating V segments, but an unknown experimental factor could not be excluded. Because counts were too low, about 15 rarely observed V segments, including chromosome 9 orphons, were left out of the earlier analysis of 587 of the donors. An earlier analysis of some 560 of the donors showed that most TCR beta V segments appeared in productive rearrangements either about 90% or about 30% of the time, which broadly matched IMGT annotations. The cohort was sequenced for TCR beta chains only, and without alpha or paired-chain data the features that could be detected were limited. Across donors, most TCR sequences were observed very rarely, whereas some public TCRs were present in many individuals. A later analysis found that most CMV-associated TCR beta chains appeared HLA-restricted, with HLA associations seemingly driven largely by CMV exposure. Compared with the approximately 670-donor mean, donors in an Asian-associated ancestry cluster had fewer N-insertions in productive TCRs, according to a later genetic analysis. A later analysis reported that several top co-occurrence clusters appeared linked to parvovirus B19, influenza, CMV and Epstein-Barr virus.

The cohort was made up of 650 to 700 healthy bone marrow donors. At the time of sampling, all cohort members were nominally healthy, though unrecorded immune exposures were likely present. Of the approximately 700 cohort members, 250 to 300 had positive CMV serostatus and roughly 350 had negative CMV serostatus, and CMV serostatus was not recorded for the donor. A peripheral blood sample was collected from each donor, and TCR beta sequencing was performed on peripheral blood mononuclear cells. Genomic DNA extraction from the blood cell samples was performed with the Qiagen DNeasy Blood Extraction Kit. V loses 0 bases at its end and J loses 4 bases; junction bases beyond the gene matches: 1. CDR1 and CDR2 are drawn from the germline V gene: SGDLS, YYNGEE. CDR3 length: 15 amino acids, cysteine to phenylalanine. Of the read, only the CDR3 DNA is kept; its 45 bases are in frame from base 1. Libraries were prepared through the immunoSEQ multiplex PCR assay. A mixture of 60 forward primers for TCR Vbeta segments and 13 reverse primers for TCR Jbeta segments was used in the multiplex PCR. The CDR3 region of rearranged TCR beta genes was amplified from genomic DNA with a multiplex PCR assay. Amplified TCR beta libraries were sequenced as 87-base-pair reads on the Illumina HiSeq System. The original pipeline was this. Across the 600 to 700 repertoires, a later analysis counted tens of millions of unique TCR beta chains, around 11 million of which were shared by at least two donors. To remove PCR and sequencing errors, raw reads were error-corrected and collapsed into unique sequences using a nearest-neighbor algorithm that merged closely related sequences. Alignment of CDR3 sequences to IMGT reference sequences was used to assign V, D and J gene segments. Each retained sequence needed at least a six-nucleotide match to both a V gene segment and a J gene segment. A rearrangement was called productive if the CDR3 had no stop codons and remained in frame with V and J, and every other rearrangement was called non-productive. CDR3 was defined according to IMGT convention as the region running from the second conserved V-encoded cysteine to the conserved J-encoded phenylalanine. Sequences without an unambiguous match to a single V gene segment were excluded from the earlier analysis of about 600 of the donors. In an earlier analysis of roughly 500 of the donors, V segments were called functional above 56.7% productive rearrangements and were called segregating when the between-donor standard deviation exceeded 5%. To diagnose cytomegalovirus status from the catalog of TCR beta chain sequences, a statistical classification framework was built. In a later analysis, V and J genes were assigned by comparing TCR nucleotide sequences against IMGT/GENE-DB human TR gene sequences. Using the TCRdist pipeline, a later analysis assigned CDR3 sequences along with most-parsimonious VDJ recombination scenarios. In a later analysis, every TCR beta chain was defined by the combination of its CDR3 amino acid sequence and its V-gene family, and reads without a unique V-gene family were dropped. In a later analysis, fewer than 600 highly shared, low-generation-probability nucleotide sequences were removed to address suspected cross-contamination and a sequencing artifact. In a later analysis, a clonal expansion index for each public chain was calculated from normalized within-repertoire ranks of inferred template counts. A later analysis computed generation probabilities with a VDJ recombination model fitted to out-of-frame rearrangements, and checked the results against IGoR. In a later analysis, hypergeometric tests were used to score TCR-TCR, TCR-HLA and TCR-CMV co-occurrence, with a repertoire-size bias correction applied to TCR pairs. In a later analysis, false discovery rates were estimated by permuting HLA or CMV assignments 20 times. In a later analysis, co-occurring TCRs were grouped with DBSCAN, and TCRdist sequence similarity was added when clustering was performed within HLA-allele-positive subsets. Repertoires with fewer than 30,000 or more than 120,000 public chains were left out of co-occurrence clustering, as were five repertoires with anomalous nucleotide sharing. Entries here come from immuneACCESS through TCRdb and include only in-frame sequences with V and J called. Some clones fail to appear in such tables; in the studies checked, an unresolved V gene covers under half of the shortfall, and the cause of the remainder is unknown. V and J calls and clone size are those listed in that table; D and trimming were worked out from the DNA. Across this sample there are over 150,000 clones, with around 75% seen only once. Clones ranked in the top ten supply roughly 1.9% of the sample.

The sequenced material came from PBMCs. The sequence links TRBV9 to TRBJ2-1; 10 central nucleotides agree with TRBD2. This TCR was recovered from a human donor in good health. The sequenced DNA: TGTGCCAGCAGCGTAGAAGCGGGGGGGTACAATGAGCAGTTCTTC. This is translated as CASSVEAGGYNEQFF.